The 27 T cell receptor beta chains below all came from one sample that was sequenced in a study of OX40 agonist ivuxolimab in advanced cancers. Here immunoSEQ multiplex PCR was the method, and the copy in TCRdb shows in-frame clones only, minus some. The repertoire holds around 15,000 clones, with under 65% as singletons. Sequenced here: CD4+ or CD8+ T cells sorted from blood, sampled in a trial of the OX40 agonist ivuxolimab. The source of these receptors is an adult with an advanced solid tumor such as melanoma, head and neck, liver or kidney cancer.

This rearrangement joins TRBV11-2 to TRBJ2-7; D gene ambiguous. V was clipped by 5 bases and J by 4 bases, with 6 bases between them. In germline, CDR1 is SGHAT, CDR2 FQNNGV. The CDR3 is 11 residues long. The CDR3 DNA is TGTGCCAGCAGCGCCAGTTACGAGCAGTACTTC. Translating it yields CASSASYEQYF.

J is TRBJ1-4 and V is TRBV5-4; D may be TRBD1 (5 bases). The germline V and J ends were trimmed by 0 bases and 7 bases, with 10 bases remaining between them. The CDR3 sequence is 14 residues long. CDR1 and CDR2 from the germline V gene are SGHNT and YYREEE (reference sequence). The CDR3 region has the DNA TGTGCCAGCAGCTTGGGAGGGGCGGCTGAAAAACTGTTTTTT. Translating it yields CASSLGGAAEKLFF.

The chain links TRBV6-5 to TRBJ2-7; D is perhaps TRBD1 or TRBD2 (6 bases each). Trimming took 2 bases from V and 6 from J, leaving 8 bases between them. CDR3 length: 12 amino acids. Germline V gene data show CDR1 as MNHEY and CDR2 as SVGAGI. CDR3 sequence (DNA): TGTGCCAGCAGTTACGGGGGGCTCGAGCAGTACTTC. Protein sequence: CASSYGGLEQYF.

This clone came up a few times. The J gene is TRBJ2-1, the V gene TRBV9; 13 bases fit TRBD2. The CDR3 runs to 17 residues. The germline V gene encodes CDR1 SGDLS and CDR2 YYNGEE. J was trimmed by 7 bases and V by 4 bases; bases with no gene match: 11. This chain's CDR3 is CASSPRPTSGGANEQFF. The CDR3 region has the DNA TGTGCCAGCAGCCCTCGTCCCACTAGCGGGGGGGCAAATGAGCAGTTCTTC.

V gene TRBV6-5 combines with J gene TRBJ2-1; D ambiguous. Germline V gene lookup returns CDR1 MNHEY and CDR2 SVGAGI. Trimming stripped 5 bases from V and 4 bases from J, with 9 bases between. CDR3 length: 13 residues. For the CDR3, the DNA is TGTGCCAGCAGTCTAGGACGATACAATGAGCAGTTCTTC. This translates into CASSLGRYNEQFF.

Within the sample, this clone is medium-sized. The rearrangement joins TRBV4-1 to TRBJ2-7; D is possibly TRBD1 or TRBD2 (7 bases each). The CDR3 runs 14 residues. Trimming removed 4 bases at V and 4 bases at J, with 14 bases between. Germline CDR1 is MGHRA and CDR2 is YSYEKL. CDR3 residues: CASSLTQGGYEQYF. CDR3 in DNA: TGCGCCAGCAGCCTAACCCAGGGGGGGTACGAGCAGTACTTC.

This clone was counted a few times. The chain has TRBV4-3 and TRBJ2-2; D not resolved. V lost 0 bases, J lost 0 bases, and 17 bases lay in between. Germline CDR1 is LGHNA and CDR2 is YSLEER. The CDR3 runs 19 residues. As DNA, the CDR3 is TGCGCCAGCAGCCAAGACGGAGCTTCATACTTACCGAACACCGGGGAGCTGTTTTTT. It is translated as CASSQDGASYLPNTGELFF.

J is TRBJ1-2 and V is TRBV5-5; D uncertain. The V end lost 4 bases, the J end lost 4 bases, and 11 bases lay between the germline ends. CDR1 and CDR2 from the germline V gene are SGHKS and YYEKEE (reference sequence). The CDR3 length is 13 residues. The CDR3: CASSQERSYGYTF. The CDR3 nucleotides are TGTGCCAGCAGCCAAGAACGGTCCTATGGCTACACCTTC.

This clone is medium-sized. The chain employs TRBV2 and TRBJ1-2; D call uncertain. The CDR3 is made up of 12 amino acids. The germline gives CDR1 SNHLY, CDR2 FYNNEI. V dropped 2 bases and J dropped 7 bases, with 8 bases sitting between them. In DNA form, the CDR3 reads TGTGCCAGCAGTGAATCCCTGGGTGGCTACACCTTC. It encodes CASSESLGGYTF.

This clone was detected only a few times. This chain connects TRBV19 to TRBJ1-5; D gene ambiguous. CDR3 length: 15 residues. CDR1 and CDR2 from the germline V gene are LNHDA and SQIVND (reference sequence). The V gene lost 3 bases and the J gene lost 0 bases, with 9 bases spanning the gap. The DNA of the CDR3 is TGTGCCAGTAGTATTATCAGTTATAGCAATCAGCCCCAGCATTTT. Translating it yields CASSIISYSNQPQHF.

The chain is built from TRBV19 and TRBJ2-7; D unresolved. CDR1 and CDR2 (germline): LNHDA, SQIVND (reference sequence). The ends were cut back, 2 bases at V and 5 bases at J, with 4 bases in the middle. The CDR3 covers 11 residues. The chain's CDR3 is CASSISNEQYF. DNA for the CDR3: TGTGCCAGTAGTATATCCAACGAGCAGTACTTC.

This chain joins TRBV5-6 and TRBJ1-1; perhaps TRBD1 as D (5 bases). V lost 6 bases, J lost 7 bases, and 16 bases lay in between. CDR3 length equals 13 residues. The germline CDR1 and CDR2 sequences are SGHDT and YYEEEE. CDR3 nucleotides: TGTGCCAGCACCTCCCCGACAGAAGATGAAGCTTTCTTT. This codes for CASTSPTEDEAFF.

This chain connects TRBV9 to TRBJ1-2; a weak D match, TRBD1 (5 bases). The CDR3 covers 13 residues. V was cut by 6 bases and J by 3 bases, with 12 bases left in between. Germline CDR1 is SGDLS and CDR2 is YYNGEE. The CDR3 loop is CASTLGGDYGYTF. CDR3 DNA: TGTGCCAGCACTCTTGGGGGGGACTATGGCTACACCTTC.

The chain recombines TRBV7-9 with TRBJ2-3, with 10 positions matching TRBD2. Germline V gene lookup returns CDR1 SEHNR and CDR2 FQNEAQ (reference sequence). This CDR3 is 14 amino acids long. J gave up 4 bases and V 8 bases, and 6 bases lay outside the gene matches. The CDR3, as DNA: TGTGCCAGCTATCTACTAGCGGGATCAGATACGCAGTATTTT. This sequence encodes CASYLLAGSDTQYF.

The chain is built from TRBV9 and TRBJ2-5; 8 bases are shared with TRBD2. Germline V lookup: CDR1 SGDLS, CDR2 YYNGEE. J gave up 2 bases and V 0 bases, and 6 bases lay outside the gene matches. The CDR3 loop spans 16 amino acids. The CDR3 sequence is CASSVEGGGLQETQYF. The CDR3 region has the DNA TGTGCCAGCAGCGTAGAGGGCGGGGGGCTTCAAGAGACCCAGTACTTC.

DNA of the CDR3: TGTGCCAGCAGTGGTATATTTGAGACCCAGTACTTC. Translating gives CASSGIFETQYF. This chain joins TRBV9 and TRBJ2-5; the D is unclear. V shed 5 bases and J shed 5 bases, with 10 bases lying between them. The CDR3 covers 12 residues. From germline, CDR1 is SGDLS and CDR2 YYNGEE.

This clone has more than one count but fewer than ten. This sequence joins TRBV25-1 and TRBJ2-7; 9 bases map to TRBD1. Germline trimming cut 2 bases from V and 8 bases from J; bases unmatched to any gene: 10. Germline V gene sequence: CDR1 MGHDK, CDR2 SYGVNS. There are 15 residues in the CDR3. CDR3 sequence reads: CASSENRGPFGKQYF. CDR3 sequence (DNA): TGTGCCAGCAGTGAAAACAGGGGGCCCTTTGGAAAGCAGTACTTC.

V usage is TRBV5-1 and J usage is TRBJ2-2; TRBD1 agrees at 9 bases. The CDR3 totals 15 residues. V shed 0 bases and J 6 bases; nucleotides not matched to a gene: 3. Germline CDR1 SGHRS, CDR2 YFSETQ. The CDR3 spells CASSLEQGAAGELFF. DNA for the CDR3: TGCGCCAGCAGCTTGGAACAGGGGGCAGCCGGGGAGCTGTTTTTT.

This chain links TRBV4-3 with TRBJ2-7, with D possibly matching TRBD1 (5 bases). Trimming took 5 bases from V and 3 from J, leaving 11 bases between them. This CDR3 comprises 13 residues. Germline CDR1 and CDR2: LGHNA and YSLEER. The DNA for the CDR3 is TGCGCCAGCAGCTATGGACACGGCTACGAGCAGTACTTC. It specifies CASSYGHGYEQYF.

The chain carries TRBV11-2 and TRBJ1-5; 8 bases fit TRBD1. The CDR3 has 17 amino acids. The germline gives CDR1 SGHAT, CDR2 FQNNGV. J gave up 7 bases and V 2 bases, and 13 bases lay outside the gene matches. CDR3 protein: CASSLSPPDRVEQPQHF. The CDR3 DNA reads as TGTGCCAGCAGCTTATCCCCCCCGGACAGGGTTGAGCAGCCCCAGCATTTT.

The chain combines TRBV29-1 with TRBJ2-3, with 7 positions matching TRBD2. The CDR3 is 14 residues long. CDR1 and CDR2 (germline): SQVTM, ANQGSEA. Trimming took 3 bases from V and 2 from J; bases not matched to a gene: 5. The CDR3 coding sequence is TGCAGCGTTGATGCGGGGGAGTACACAGATACGCAGTATTTT. Encoded protein: CSVDAGEYTDTQYF.

J is TRBJ2-1 and V is TRBV19, with D unclear. The CDR3 spans 12 residues. V lost 3 bases and J 4 bases, leaving 4 bases between the germline ends. Per germline, CDR1 LNHDA and CDR2 SQIVND (reference sequence). The CDR3 nucleotides read TGTGCCAGTAGTATCGGTTACAATGAGCAGTTCTTC. Translation: CASSIGYNEQFF.

The chain couples TRBV5-8 to TRBJ2-2; D is uncertain. The CDR3 has 11 residues. Trimming cost V 2 bases and J 6 bases, with 2 bases left between them. In germline, CDR1 is SGHTS, CDR2 YDEGEE. Here the CDR3 reads CASSFAGELFF. In nucleotides, the CDR3 is TGTGCCAGCAGCTTTGCCGGGGAGCTGTTTTTT.

The genes are TRBV7-9 and TRBJ1-1; D not certain. Trimming removed 3 bases at V and 6 bases at J, with 5 bases between. The CDR3 covers 11 residues. The germline gives CDR1 SEHNR, CDR2 FQNEAQ (reference sequence). DNA of the CDR3: TGTGCCAGCAGCTTTTTGGCTGAAGCTTTCTTT. Residues: CASSFLAEAFF.

The sample holds one count of this clone. V gene TRBV6-1 combines with J gene TRBJ2-7, with a weak D call TRBD1 (5 bases). This CDR3 is built from 12 residues. CDR1 and CDR2 (germline): MNHNS, SASEGT. The V end lost 5 bases, the J end lost 5 bases, and 10 bases lay between the germline ends. CDR3 sequence: CASSQGMDEQYF. The CDR3 region has the DNA TGTGCCAGCAGTCAGGGCATGGACGAGCAGTACTTC.

The chain combines TRBV4-2 with TRBJ2-3; TRBD2 aligns across 10 bases. Per germline, CDR1 LGHNA and CDR2 YNFKEQ. V lost 4 bases to trimming and J lost 0 bases; unmatched junction nucleotides: 4. The CDR3 is 16 amino acids. As DNA, the CDR3 is TGTGCCAGCAGCCGGTTAGCGGGGGGCAGCACAGATACGCAGTATTTT. Its translation is CASSRLAGGSTDTQYF.

CDR3 DNA sequence: TGTGCCAGCAGCCCCGACAGCACTAGCACAGATACGCAGTATTTT. Translating it yields CASSPDSTSTDTQYF. This chain uses TRBV4-2 with TRBJ2-3, with D possibly TRBD1 on 5 matching bases. The length of the CDR3 is 15 residues. V was pared by 4 bases and J by 0 bases, with 11 bases between. In germline, CDR1 is LGHNA, CDR2 YNFKEQ.